This TCR beta chain was retrieved from a study of blood T cell repertoires in COVID-19 (TCRdb year 2020). Turning to the overall study: Collaborator samples came from the United States, Italy and Spain and covered acute and convalescent phases of COVID-19. The material from the prospective study consisted of cDNA or gDNA derived from T cells, B-cell-depleted T cells, or PBMCs. Deeply sampled blood TCRbeta repertoires from subjects exposed to, actively infected with, or recovered from COVID-19 were included in the dataset. The repertoires were made available in a free public database intended to serve as a resource for research on the immune response to SARS-CoV-2. The samples were drawn from two sources: the first 160 participants of the ongoing ImmuneRACE study, and 1,000 to 1,500 subjects contributed by 6 global collaborators. A de-identified subject ID, COVID-19 status, age in years and sex were almost always included in the sample metadata. Where available, HLA class I and class II types were obtained from metadata supplied by the sample provider rather than from assay-based typing. The full study reports these points: The quantity of clinical and demographic metadata differed by source and by participant and was supplied without curation.

The collaborating institutions used their own protocols to collect whole blood in K2EDTA tubes. For TCRbeta analysis, collaborators shipped samples in one of three forms: frozen whole blood, isolated PBMCs, or DNA extracted from either of those sample types. Compared with germline, V lacks 6 bases and J lacks 8 bases; bases without a gene match: 2. From a lookup of the germline V gene, CDR1 and CDR2 are MNHEY and SVGEGT. The CDR3 spans 11 residues, from the cysteine through the phenylalanine. Kept here is only the CDR3 DNA, which spans 33 bases and is read in frame from base 1. Concerning this clone: Its antigen specificity is not known. No much larger clone exists at a distance of one base, and base qualities are not known.

The immunoSEQ Assay, a bias-controlled multiplex PCR, was used to amplify TCRbeta CDR3 regions from genomic DNA. The original pipeline was this. Within the assay, amplification of reference gene primers was used to estimate how many nucleated cells each sample contained. Sequence reads were collapsed and filtered to measure the absolute abundance of every unique TCRbeta CDR3 rearrangement. Productive Simpson clonality was computed per sample as the square root of Simpson's diversity index over productive rearrangements. The immuneACCESS repertoire file appears here via TCRdb, limited to in-frame rearrangements. These files lack a portion of the clones; in checked studies, under half of the deficit traces to unresolved V genes, and the cause of the others is not known. The V and J calls and clone size are taken from that table; D and trimming were inferred from the DNA. The sample records approximately 110,000 clones, roughly 81% of which are singletons. The ten biggest clones cover over 2% of the sample.

This clonotype was sampled from a human donor in a cohort sampled during active COVID-19. Input material: peripheral blood. This receptor chain uses TRBV6-2 or TRBV6-3 and TRBJ1-1; 8 nucleotides in the junction match TRBD1. The DNA reads as follows: TGTGCCAGCAGCCAGGGGGCGGAAGCTTTCTTT. Translation gives CASSQGAEAFF.